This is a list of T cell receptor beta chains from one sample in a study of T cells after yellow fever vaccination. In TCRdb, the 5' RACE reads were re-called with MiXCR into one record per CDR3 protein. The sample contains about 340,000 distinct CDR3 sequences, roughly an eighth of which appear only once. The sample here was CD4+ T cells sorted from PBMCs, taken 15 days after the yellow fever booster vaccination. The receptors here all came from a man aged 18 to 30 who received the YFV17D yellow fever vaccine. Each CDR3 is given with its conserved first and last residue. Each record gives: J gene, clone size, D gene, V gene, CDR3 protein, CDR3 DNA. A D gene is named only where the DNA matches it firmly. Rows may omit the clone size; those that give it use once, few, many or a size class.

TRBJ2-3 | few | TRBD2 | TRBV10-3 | CAISYSGGGDTQYF | TGTGCCATCAGCTATAGCGGGGGGGGAGATACGCAGTATTTT
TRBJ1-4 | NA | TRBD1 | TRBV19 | CASSSGQGPELFF | TGTGCCAGTAGTTCGGGACAGGGGCCGGAACTGTTTTTT
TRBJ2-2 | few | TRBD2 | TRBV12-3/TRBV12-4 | CASTTSGGDTGELFF | TGTGCAAGCACGACTAGCGGGGGGGACACCGGGGAGCTGTTTTTT
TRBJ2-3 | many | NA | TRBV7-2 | CASSPGTGDTQYF | TGTGCCAGCAGCCCCGGAACCGGGGATACGCAGTATTTT
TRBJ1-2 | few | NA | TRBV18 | CASSPTEDYGYTF | TGTGCCAGCTCCCCGACAGAGGACTATGGCTACACCTTC
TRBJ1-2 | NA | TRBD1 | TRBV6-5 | CASSPGQAGVYGYTF | TGTGCCAGCAGTCCGGGACAGGCGGGCGTCTATGGCTACACCTTC
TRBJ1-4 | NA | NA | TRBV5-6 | CASSFGTHEKLFF | TGTGCCAGCAGCTTTGGGACTCATGAAAAACTGTTTTTT
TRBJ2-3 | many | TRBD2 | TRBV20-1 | CSASSGGDTDTQYF | TGCAGTGCTAGCTCGGGGGGAGACACAGATACGCAGTATTTT
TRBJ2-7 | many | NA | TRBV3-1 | CASSRRNDYEQYF | TGTGCCAGCAGCCGACGGAACGACTACGAGCAGTACTTC
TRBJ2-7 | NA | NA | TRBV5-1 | CASSRGGQINEQYF | TGCGCCAGCAGCCGGGGCGGACAGATCAACGAGCAGTACTTC
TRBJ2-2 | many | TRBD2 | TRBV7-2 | CASSLGLANTGELFF | TGTGCCAGCAGCTTAGGACTAGCTAACACCGGGGAGCTGTTTTTT
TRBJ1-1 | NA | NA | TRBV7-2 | CASLRVGGRNTEAFF | TGTGCCAGCCTTCGGGTGGGGGGGCGAAACACTGAAGCTTTCTTT
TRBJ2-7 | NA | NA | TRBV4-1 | CASSQATIGGDPRYEQYF | TGCGCCAGCAGCCAAGCCACGATAGGGGGGGATCCCAGGTACGAGCAGTACTTC
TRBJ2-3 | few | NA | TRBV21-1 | CASSKGTGGTDTQYF | TGTGCCAGCAGCAAAGGGACAGGGGGCACAGATACGCAGTATTTT
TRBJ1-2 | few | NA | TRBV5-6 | CASSQQGRGYTF | TGTGCCAGCAGCCAGCAGGGACGAGGCTACACCTTC
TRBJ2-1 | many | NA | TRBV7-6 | CASSLEDGRGHEQFF | TGTGCCAGCAGCTTAGAGGATGGCAGGGGACATGAGCAGTTCTTC